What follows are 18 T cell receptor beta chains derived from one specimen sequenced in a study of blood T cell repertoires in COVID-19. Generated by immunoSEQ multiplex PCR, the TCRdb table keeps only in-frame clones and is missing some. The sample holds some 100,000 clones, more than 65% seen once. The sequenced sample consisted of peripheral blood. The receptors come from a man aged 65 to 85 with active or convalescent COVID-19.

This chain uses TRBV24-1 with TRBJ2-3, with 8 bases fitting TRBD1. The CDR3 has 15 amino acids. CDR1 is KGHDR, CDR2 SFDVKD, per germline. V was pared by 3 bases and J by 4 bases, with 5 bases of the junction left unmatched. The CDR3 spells CATSDPGQGSDTQYF. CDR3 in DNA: TGTGCCACCAGTGATCCCGGACAGGGATCAGATACGCAGTATTTT.

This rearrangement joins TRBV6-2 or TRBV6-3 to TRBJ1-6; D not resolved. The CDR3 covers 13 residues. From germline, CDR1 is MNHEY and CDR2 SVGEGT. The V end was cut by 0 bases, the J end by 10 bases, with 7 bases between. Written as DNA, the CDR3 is TGTGCCAGCAGTTACTCGAGTCGGTCACCCCTCCACTTT. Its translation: CASSYSSRSPLHF.

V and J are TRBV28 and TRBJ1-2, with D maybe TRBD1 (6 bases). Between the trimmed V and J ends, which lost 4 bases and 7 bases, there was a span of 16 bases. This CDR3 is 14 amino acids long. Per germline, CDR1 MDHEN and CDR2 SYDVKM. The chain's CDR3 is CASSSGQGTFGYTF. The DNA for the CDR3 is TGTGCCAGCAGTTCCGGCCAGGGGACATTTGGCTACACCTTC.

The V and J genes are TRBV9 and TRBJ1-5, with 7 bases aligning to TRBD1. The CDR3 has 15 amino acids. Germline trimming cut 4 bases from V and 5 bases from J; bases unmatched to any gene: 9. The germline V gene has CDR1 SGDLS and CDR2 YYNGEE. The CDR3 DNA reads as TGTGCCAGCAGCCTACAGGGGAATAGGGATCAGCCCCAGCATTTT. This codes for CASSLQGNRDQPQHF.

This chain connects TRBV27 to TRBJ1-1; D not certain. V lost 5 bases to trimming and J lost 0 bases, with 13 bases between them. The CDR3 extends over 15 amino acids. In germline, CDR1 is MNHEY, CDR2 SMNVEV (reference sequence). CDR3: CASSPLDMVNTEAFF. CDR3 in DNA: TGTGCCAGCAGTCCACTAGACATGGTGAACACTGAAGCTTTCTTT.

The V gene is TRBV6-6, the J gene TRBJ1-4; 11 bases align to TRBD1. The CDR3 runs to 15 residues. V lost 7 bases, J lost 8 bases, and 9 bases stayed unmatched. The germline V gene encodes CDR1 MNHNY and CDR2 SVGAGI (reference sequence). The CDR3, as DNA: TGTGCCAGCACGCAGGCGGACAGGGGGCAGGAAAAACTGTTTTTT. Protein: CASTQADRGQEKLFF.

This CDR3 is CAWNTGTGNYEQYF. For the CDR3, the DNA is TGTGCCTGGAATACCGGGACAGGGAACTACGAGCAGTACTTC. The rearrangement joins TRBV30 to TRBJ2-7; 9 nucleotides line up with TRBD1. Germline V gives CDR1 GTSNPN, CDR2 SVGIG (reference sequence). The CDR3 runs to 14 residues. V was pared by 4 bases and J by 3 bases, with 7 bases of the junction left unmatched.

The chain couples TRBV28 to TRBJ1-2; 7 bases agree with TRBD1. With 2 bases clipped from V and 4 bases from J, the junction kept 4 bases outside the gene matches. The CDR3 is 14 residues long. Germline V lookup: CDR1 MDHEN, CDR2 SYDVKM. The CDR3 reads CASSLTGVGYGYTF. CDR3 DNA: TGTGCCAGCAGTTTAACAGGGGTCGGCTATGGCTACACCTTC.

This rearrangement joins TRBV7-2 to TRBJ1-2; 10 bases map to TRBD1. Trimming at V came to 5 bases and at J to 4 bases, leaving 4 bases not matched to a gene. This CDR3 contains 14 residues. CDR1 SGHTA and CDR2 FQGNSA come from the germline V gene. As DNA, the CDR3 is TGTGCCAGCAGCCAGGGACAGGGGACCTATGGCTACACCTTC. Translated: CASSQGQGTYGYTF.

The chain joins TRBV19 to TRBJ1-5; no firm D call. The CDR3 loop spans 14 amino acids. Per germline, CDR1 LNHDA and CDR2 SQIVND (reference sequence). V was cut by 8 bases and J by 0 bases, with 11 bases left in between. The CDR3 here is CASLPGNSNQPQHF. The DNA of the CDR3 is TGTGCCAGTCTGCCGGGAAATAGCAATCAGCCCCAGCATTTT.

CDR3: CASSLSNGELFF. The CDR3 DNA reads TGTGCCAGCAGCTTATCTAACGGGGAGCTGTTTTTT. The chain recombines TRBV7-2 with TRBJ2-2, with D uncertain. Germline V gene lookup returns CDR1 SGHTA and CDR2 FQGNSA. The V end lost 2 bases, the J end lost 7 bases, and 5 bases lay between the germline ends. This CDR3 has 12 residues.

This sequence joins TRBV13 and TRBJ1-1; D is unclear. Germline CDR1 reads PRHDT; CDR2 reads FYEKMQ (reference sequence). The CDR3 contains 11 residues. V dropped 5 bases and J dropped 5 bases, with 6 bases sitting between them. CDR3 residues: CASSVGTEAFF. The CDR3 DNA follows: TGTGCCAGCAGCGTCGGGACTGAAGCTTTCTTT.

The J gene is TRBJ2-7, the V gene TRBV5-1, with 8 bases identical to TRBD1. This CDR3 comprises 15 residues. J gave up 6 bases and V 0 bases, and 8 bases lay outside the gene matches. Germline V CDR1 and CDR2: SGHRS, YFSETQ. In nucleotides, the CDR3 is TGCGCCAGCAGCTTGGAGTCAGGGGGCCGAGGCGAGCAGTACTTC. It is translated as CASSLESGGRGEQYF.

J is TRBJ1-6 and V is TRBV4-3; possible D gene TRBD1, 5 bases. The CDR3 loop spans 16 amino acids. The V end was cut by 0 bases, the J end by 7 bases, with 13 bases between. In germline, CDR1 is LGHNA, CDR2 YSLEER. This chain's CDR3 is CASSQDLTRANSPLHF. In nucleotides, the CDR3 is TGCGCCAGCAGCCAAGATCTCACCAGGGCGAATTCACCCCTCCACTTT.

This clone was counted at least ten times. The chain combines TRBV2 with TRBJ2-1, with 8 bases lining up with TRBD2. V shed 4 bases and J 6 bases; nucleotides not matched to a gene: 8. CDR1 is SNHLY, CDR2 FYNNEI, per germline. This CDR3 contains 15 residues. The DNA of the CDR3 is TGTGCCAGCAGTGGTATTAGCGGGGCCGTCAATGAGCAGTTCTTC. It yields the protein CASSGISGAVNEQFF. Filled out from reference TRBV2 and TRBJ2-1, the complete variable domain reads EPEVTQTPSHQVTQMGQEVILRCVPISNHLYFYWYRQILGQKVEFLVSFYNNEISEKSEIFDDQFSVERPDGSNFTLKIRSTKLEDSAMYFCASSGISGAVNEQFFGPGTRLTVL.

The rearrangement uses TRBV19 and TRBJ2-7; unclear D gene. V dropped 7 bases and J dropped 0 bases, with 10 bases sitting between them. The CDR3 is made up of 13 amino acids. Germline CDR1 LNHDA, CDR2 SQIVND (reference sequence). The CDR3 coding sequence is TGTGCCAGTAATCCGGGTGACTCCTACGAGCAGTACTTC. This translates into CASNPGDSYEQYF. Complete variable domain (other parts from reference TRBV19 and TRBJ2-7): DGGITQSPKYLFRKEGQNVTLSCEQNLNHDAMYWYRQDPGQGLRLIYYSQIVNDFQKGDIAEGYSVSREKKESFPLTVTSAQKNPTAFYLCASNPGDSYEQYFGPGTRLTVT.

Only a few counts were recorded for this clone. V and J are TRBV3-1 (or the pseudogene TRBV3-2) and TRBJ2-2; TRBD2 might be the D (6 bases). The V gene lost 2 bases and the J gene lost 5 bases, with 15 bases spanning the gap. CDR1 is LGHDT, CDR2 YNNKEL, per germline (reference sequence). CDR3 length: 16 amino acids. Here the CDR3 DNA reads TGTGCCAGCAGCCAACGGACGCCCCGGGGGACCGGGGAGCTGTTTTTT. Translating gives CASSQRTPRGTGELFF.

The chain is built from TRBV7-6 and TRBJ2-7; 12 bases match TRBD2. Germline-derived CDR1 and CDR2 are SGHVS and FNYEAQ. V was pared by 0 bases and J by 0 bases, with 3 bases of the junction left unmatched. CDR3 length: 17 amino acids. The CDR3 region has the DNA TGTGCCAGCAGCTTAGCTCCGGGACTAGCGGGCTCCTACGAGCAGTACTTC. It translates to CASSLAPGLAGSYEQYF.